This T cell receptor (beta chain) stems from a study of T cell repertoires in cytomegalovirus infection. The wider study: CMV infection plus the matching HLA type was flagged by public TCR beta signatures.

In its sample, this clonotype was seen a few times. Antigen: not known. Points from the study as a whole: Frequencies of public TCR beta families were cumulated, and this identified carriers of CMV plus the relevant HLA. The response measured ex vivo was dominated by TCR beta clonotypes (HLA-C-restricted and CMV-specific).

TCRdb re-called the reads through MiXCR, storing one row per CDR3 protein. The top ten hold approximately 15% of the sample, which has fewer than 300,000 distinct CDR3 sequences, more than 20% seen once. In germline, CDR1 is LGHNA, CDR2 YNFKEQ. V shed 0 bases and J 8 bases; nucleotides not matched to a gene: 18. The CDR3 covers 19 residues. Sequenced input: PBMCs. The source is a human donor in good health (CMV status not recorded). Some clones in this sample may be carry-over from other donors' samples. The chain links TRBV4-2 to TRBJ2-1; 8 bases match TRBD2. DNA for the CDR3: TGTGCCAGCAGCCAAGATCCGGGCCGACTAGCGAAGAATACTGATGAGCAGTTCTTC. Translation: CASSQDPGRLAKNTDEQFF.